The 13 T cell receptor beta chains below were found in one sample sequenced in a study of OX40 agonist ivuxolimab in advanced cancers. Clones were sequenced by immunoSEQ multiplex PCR, and TCRdb holds only the in-frame ones, with some missing. Of about 35,000 clones in the sample, about three quarters are singletons; the top ten hold over 20%. The sequencing here drew on CD4+ or CD8+ T cells sorted from blood, taken in a trial of the OX40 agonist ivuxolimab. These receptors originate from an adult with an advanced solid tumor such as melanoma, head and neck, liver or kidney cancer.

The gene calls are TRBV7-9 and TRBJ1-2; 8 bases are shared with TRBD1. Trimming at V came to 6 bases and at J to 4 bases, leaving 7 bases not matched to a gene. This CDR3 contains 14 residues. Per germline, CDR1 SEHNR and CDR2 FQNEAQ (reference sequence). CDR3 residues: CASSLIGQGYGYTF. The CDR3 DNA follows: TGTGCCAGCAGTTTAATAGGACAGGGCTATGGCTACACCTTC.

V usage is TRBV6-6 and J usage is TRBJ1-2; 7 bases are shared with TRBD1. This CDR3 comprises 15 residues. The J segment lost 8 bases and the V segment lost 2 bases, leaving 11 bases of the junction unmatched. CDR1 is MNHNY, CDR2 SVGAGI, per germline (reference sequence). The CDR3 region is CASSYQGTGDLGYTF. The CDR3 DNA sequence: TGTGCCAGCAGTTACCAAGGAACAGGGGATCTAGGCTACACCTTC.

The chain employs TRBV18 and TRBJ2-7, with a weak D call TRBD2 (6 bases). V lost 6 bases, J lost 6 bases, and 15 bases lay in between. Germline assignment: CDR1 KGHSH and CDR2 LQKENI. This CDR3 spans 13 amino acids. DNA for the CDR3: TGTGCCAGCTCGCTCCGGGACTCCGCCGAGCAGTACTTC. As protein: CASSLRDSAEQYF.

Regarding this clone: Within the sample, other DNA sequences also encode this same CDR3. The gene calls are TRBV9 and TRBJ1-2, with a possible D match to TRBD1 (5 bases). The ends were cut back, 0 bases at V and 2 bases at J, with 5 bases in the middle. This CDR3 is built from 13 residues. In germline, CDR1 is SGDLS, CDR2 YYNGEE. The CDR3 region has the DNA TGTGCCAGCAGCGTAGGGGGGAACTATGGCTACACCTTC. This codes for CASSVGGNYGYTF.

The J gene is TRBJ2-7, the V gene TRBV2, with 7 bases aligning to TRBD1. The germline V gene has CDR1 SNHLY and CDR2 FYNNEI. Germline trimming cut 6 bases from V and 4 bases from J; bases unmatched to any gene: 9. This CDR3 is 14 amino acids long. The CDR3 reads CASRQGLRVYEQYF. Written as DNA, the CDR3 is TGTGCCAGCAGACAGGGGCTGCGGGTTTACGAGCAGTACTTC.

This clone was found a few times. The V call is TRBV4-1, the J call TRBJ2-6; D is perhaps TRBD1 (6 bases). CDR1 is MGHRA, CDR2 YSYEKL, per germline. The V end lost 0 bases, the J end lost 2 bases, and 8 bases lay between the germline ends. The CDR3 contains 16 residues. The DNA of the CDR3 is TGCGCCAGCAGCCAAGATCAGGGGACTGGGGCCAACGTCCTGACTTTC. Amino acid sequence: CASSQDQGTGANVLTF.

J is TRBJ2-6 and V is TRBV7-9; 7 bases align to TRBD1. The V segment lost 9 bases and the J segment 3 bases; nucleotides outside the gene matches: 5. Germline V lookup: CDR1 SEHNR, CDR2 FQNEAQ (reference sequence). CDR3 size: 14 residues. The CDR3 loop reads CASSGGGGANVLTF. DNA for the CDR3: TGTGCCAGTTCAGGGGGTGGTGGGGCCAACGTCCTGACTTTC.

The gene calls are TRBV27 and TRBJ1-2, with D perhaps TRBD1 (6 bases). V was pared by 0 bases and J by 7 bases, with 12 bases between. This CDR3 is 14 amino acids long. CDR1 and CDR2 from the germline V gene are MNHEY and SMNVEV (reference sequence). CDR3 DNA: TGTGCCAGCAGTTTATCGGGACAAACCGGTGGCTACACCTTC. Its translation is CASSLSGQTGGYTF.

This sequence joins TRBV18 and TRBJ1-2; tentative D call: TRBD1 (5 bases). Trimming removed 3 bases from V and 5 bases from J, with 13 bases in between. Germline-derived CDR1 and CDR2 are KGHSH and LQKENI. This CDR3 has 14 amino acids. CDR3 DNA sequence: TGTGCCAGCTCACCCCGCGGGCAGGGATATGGCTACACCTTC. It codes for CASSPRGQGYGYTF. Full variable domain (rest looked up from reference TRBV18 and TRBJ1-2): NAGVMQNPRHLVRRRGQEARLRCSPMKGHSHVYWYRQLPEEGLKFMVYLQKENIIDESGMPKERFSAEFPKEGPSILRIQQVVRGDSAAYFCASSPRGQGYGYTFGSGTRLTVV.

This sequence joins TRBV6-5 and TRBJ1-1; maybe TRBD1 (5 bases). Germline lookup yields CDR1 MNHEY and CDR2 SVGAGI. V gave up 7 bases and J gave up 1 base, with 10 bases separating them. The CDR3 runs 13 residues. CDR3 bases: TGTGCCAGCACAAACGACAGGAACACTGAAGCTTTCTTT. It codes for CASTNDRNTEAFF.

The chain links TRBV6-5 to TRBJ1-5; tentative D call: TRBD1 (5 bases). The germline V gene has CDR1 MNHEY and CDR2 SVGAGI. This CDR3 comprises 15 residues. V lost 6 bases and J lost 0, with 12 bases in between. The CDR3: CASRPGPSSNQPQHF. In DNA form, the CDR3 reads TGTGCCAGCAGACCGGGACCGTCTAGCAATCAGCCCCAGCATTTT.

The gene calls are TRBV6-5 and TRBJ1-2; no definite D call. Trimming pared 5 bases from V and 0 bases from J, leaving 13 bases between. Germline loops: CDR1 MNHEY, CDR2 SVGAGI. The CDR3 totals 15 residues. The CDR3 sequence: CASSMYPNSNYGYTF. CDR3 nucleotide sequence: TGTGCCAGCAGTATGTATCCAAACTCTAACTATGGCTACACCTTC.

Only a few counts were recorded for this clone. The J gene is TRBJ1-6, the V gene TRBV30, with D possibly being TRBD1 (5 bases). CDR1 is GTSNPN and CDR2 is SVGIG in the germline V gene (reference sequence). Deletions cut 2 bases from V and 7 bases from J, with 12 bases between. The CDR3 length is 14 residues. The CDR3, as DNA: TGTGCCTGGAGTATGGCAGGGCCCAATTCACCCCTCCACTTT. Protein: CAWSMAGPNSPLHF.